The 9 T cell receptor beta chains given below trace back to one sample, sequenced in a study of CXCR3-negative and CXCR3-positive naive CD8 T cells. Findings and limits, study-wide: CXCR3-negative naive cells had less hydrophobic TRB CDR3s than did CXCR3-positive naive cells.

The authors prepared UMI-labeled TRB cDNA libraries by 5' RACE. TCRdb reprocessed the 5' RACE reads and stores each CDR3 protein as one record, lacking DNA. This sample's table has 60,000 to 70,000 distinct CDR3 sequences. Their antigens remain unidentified. Sequencing used naive CXCR3+ CD8+ T cells from blood. Subset reported: CD45RO-CCR7+CD27+CD95- naive CD8+ T cells expressing CXCR3 (TNR3+). These receptor sequences come from a human donor in good health. Some clones in this sample may be carry-over from other donors' samples.

The chain's CDR3 is CASSLGTGSEQYF. The genes are TRBV5-1 and TRBJ2-7; with no DNA, the TCRdb D assignment of TRBD1 cannot be verified. Germline-derived CDR1 and CDR2 are SGHRS and YFSETQ. The CDR3 extends over 13 amino acids.

V usage is TRBV28 and J usage is TRBJ2-7. The CDR3 is made up of 13 amino acids. CDR1 is MDHEN, CDR2 SYDVKM, per germline. The CDR3 sequence is CASLGRGSYEQYF. The whole variable domain, filled in from reference TRBV28 and TRBJ2-7, reads DVKVTQSSRYLVKRTGEKVFLECVQDMDHENMFWYRQDPGLGLRLIYFSYDVKMKEKGDIPEGYSVSREKKERFSLILESASTNQTSMYLCASLGRGSYEQYFGPGTRLTVT.

The chain couples TRBV20-1 to TRBJ1-2. This CDR3 region has 13 residues. Germline V gene sequence: CDR1 DFQATT, CDR2 SNEGSKA (reference sequence). This CDR3 reads CSGMIDADYGYTF.

This chain connects TRBV10-1 to TRBJ1-1; no DNA is available, so the TRBD1 call from TCRdb remains unchecked. This CDR3 is built from 18 residues. The germline gives CDR1 WNHNN, CDR2 SYGVQD (reference sequence). The CDR3 here is CASSESPSLVRTNTEAFF.

This chain links TRBV11-3 with TRBJ2-5; TCRdb selects TRBD1, and the lack of DNA leaves this call unchecked. The CDR3 length is 15 residues. Germline loops: CDR1 SGHNT, CDR2 YENEEA. The CDR3 protein is CASSLLGGGTETQYF.

The chain uses TRBV5-1 and TRBJ2-1. Germline assignment: CDR1 SGHRS and CDR2 YFSETQ. The CDR3 is made up of 12 amino acids. The CDR3 sequence: CASSGVYNEQFF. Looking up the rest from reference TRBV5-1 and TRBJ2-1 gives the full variable domain: KAGVTQTPRYLIKTRGQQVTLSCSPISGHRSVSWYQQTPGQGLQFLFEYFSETQRNKGNFPGRFSGRQFSNSRSEMNVSTLELGDSALYLCASSGVYNEQFFGPGTRLTVL.

The chain links TRBV7-9 to TRBJ2-7; there is no DNA to check the TCRdb D call of TRBD1. Germline assignment: CDR1 SEHNR and CDR2 FQNEAQ (reference sequence). The CDR3 length is 16 residues. CDR3 sequence reads: CASSLGNRDYSYEQYF. Combining the CDR3 with reference TRBV7-9 and TRBJ2-7 gives the whole variable domain DTGVSQNPRHKITKRGQNVTFRCDPISEHNRLYWYRQTLGQGPEFLTYFQNEAQLEKSRLLSDRFSAERPKGSFSTLEIQRTEQGDSAMYLCASSLGNRDYSYEQYFGPGTRLTVT.

The chain employs TRBV28 and TRBJ2-5; the TCRdb D gene call, TRBD1, has no DNA to confirm it. This CDR3 has 15 residues. From germline, CDR1 is MDHEN and CDR2 SYDVKM. CDR3: CASSPRFVAGETQYF. The variable domain in full, completed from reference TRBV28 and TRBJ2-5, reads DVKVTQSSRYLVKRTGEKVFLECVQDMDHENMFWYRQDPGLGLRLIYFSYDVKMKEKGDIPEGYSVSREKKERFSLILESASTNQTSMYLCASSPRFVAGETQYFGPGTRLLVL.

The chain is built from TRBV20-1 and TRBJ2-5; TCRdb outputs TRBD1, but without DNA this stays unchecked. This CDR3 has 12 amino acids. Germline V gives CDR1 DFQATT, CDR2 SNEGSKA (reference sequence). The CDR3 reads CSAGDTDKTQYF.